These 16 T cell receptor beta chains were all obtained from the same sample, sequenced in a study of regulatory T cells in long-lasting Graves disease. Combining iRepertoire HTBI primers with Arm-PCR of CDR3 regions, the authors built TCR beta libraries. Using its own MiXCR run on the multiplex PCR reads, TCRdb lists one record per CDR3 protein. The sample holds 500,000 or so distinct CDR3 sequences, around 15% seen once. This sample's time point: newly diagnosed GD, antithyroid drugs for less than 3 months. Construction of the TCR library relied on RNA isolated from PBMCs. These same data were also listed under a study on T cells in Graves' hyperthyroidism and ophthalmopathy.

The sequenced sample was peripheral blood mononuclear cells (PBMCs), obtained at new diagnosis, from a patient treated with antithyroid drugs. The receptors stem from a woman aged 40 to 65 with Graves disease.

V and J are TRBV7-9 and TRBJ2-7; 12 bases are shared with TRBD2. V dropped 5 bases and J dropped 6; count of bases not matched to a gene: 11. The V gene's germline CDR1 is SEHNR and CDR2 FQNEAQ (reference sequence). This CDR3 region has 16 residues. CDR3 loop: CASSPRTSGAPREQYF. The CDR3 coding sequence is TGTGCCAGCAGCCCAAGGACTAGCGGGGCCCCGCGCGAGCAGTACTTC.

This clonotype was seen more than once but under ten times. Compared with germline, one end of the junction differs, possibly owing to a read error. The genes are TRBV6-1 and TRBJ2-5; no definite D call. In germline, CDR1 is MNHNS, CDR2 SASEGT. The CDR3 length is 8 residues. The chain's CDR3 is CASSENRF. In nucleotides, the CDR3 is TGTGCCAGCAGTGAAAATCGGTTC.

V gene TRBV5-8 combines with J gene TRBJ1-1, with D perhaps TRBD1 (6 bases). CDR1 and CDR2 from the germline V gene are SGHTS and YDEGEE. The CDR3 spans 13 residues. Trimming removed 4 bases from V and 11 bases from J, with 18 bases in between. CDR3 nucleotides: TGTGCCAGCAGCGGGGGCCCCCCGCAGGTGGCTTTCTTT. This gives the protein CASSGGPPQVAFF.

This clonotype appeared a few times. This rearrangement joins TRBV6-5 to TRBJ2-2; TRBD2 matches at 7 bases. Germline CDR1 is MNHEY and CDR2 is SVGAGI. Trimming at V came to 4 bases and at J to 5 bases, leaving 7 bases not matched to a gene. The CDR3 has 15 residues. In DNA, the CDR3 is TGTGCCAGCAGTTTTACGGGGGGAGGAACCGGGGAGCTGTTTTTT. Residues: CASSFTGGGTGELFF.

This clonotype was seen ten or more times. This chain connects TRBV2 to TRBJ2-3; D may be TRBD2 (7 bases). CDR1 SNHLY and CDR2 FYNNEI come from the germline V gene. V shed 6 bases and J shed 6 bases, with 19 bases lying between them. The length of the CDR3 is 15 residues. The chain's CDR3 is CASRVFGGPRDTQYF. DNA for the CDR3: TGTGCCAGCAGAGTCTTCGGGGGGCCCCGGGATACGCAGTATTTT. Full variable domain (missing parts from reference TRBV2 and TRBJ2-3): EPEVTQTPSHQVTQMGQEVILRCVPISNHLYFYWYRQILGQKVEFLVSFYNNEISEKSEIFDDQFSVERPDGSNFTLKIRSTKLEDSAMYFCASRVFGGPRDTQYFGPGTRLTVL.

This clonotype was picked up many times. The CDR3: CASRKVAGGAYEQYF. The DNA of the CDR3 is TGTGCCAGCAGGAAGGTGGCGGGGGGTGCCTACGAGCAGTACTTC. The chain employs TRBV2 and TRBJ2-7; 8 bases map to TRBD2. Germline CDR1 SNHLY, CDR2 FYNNEI. The trim removed 6 bases at V and 2 bases at J, leaving 9 bases unmatched. The CDR3 consists of 15 residues.

The chain joins TRBV29-1 to TRBJ2-3; D tentatively reads TRBD1 or TRBD2 (5 bases each). The CDR3 length is 17 residues. Germline V lookup: CDR1 SQVTM, CDR2 ANQGSEA. V was clipped by 0 bases and J by 0 bases, with 16 bases between them. DNA of the CDR3: TGCAGCGTTGAAGATCGACGGGGCACCTTTAGCACAGATACGCAGTATTTT. Translated: CSVEDRRGTFSTDTQYF.

This clonotype was detected many times. The gene calls are TRBV7-2 and TRBJ2-3; TRBD2 agrees at 9 bases. Trimming removed 5 bases from V and 5 bases from J; junction bases left unmatched: 11. Germline CDR1 SGHTA, CDR2 FQGNSA. The CDR3 has 16 amino acids. The CDR3 nucleotides read TGTGCCAGCAGCCATTCGGCGGGGGGGGTTATAGATACGCAGTATTTT. Encoded protein: CASSHSAGGVIDTQYF. Drawing the rest from reference TRBV7-2 and TRBJ2-3, the complete variable domain is GAGVSQSPSNKVTEKGKDVELRCDPISGHTALYWYRQSLGQGLEFLIYFQGNSAPDKSGLPSDRFSAERTGGSVSTLTIQRTQQEDSAVYLCASSHSAGGVIDTQYFGPGTRLTVL.

This sequence joins TRBV5-1 and TRBJ2-6; D is possibly TRBD1 or TRBD2 (5 bases each). V shed 0 bases and J shed 0 bases, with 10 bases lying between them. The germline CDR1 and CDR2 sequences are SGHRS and YFSETQ. CDR3 length equals 17 residues. CDR3 nucleotides: TGCGCCAGCAGCTTGGTGGGGGTAGACTCTGGGGCCAACGTCCTGACTTTC. Protein: CASSLVGVDSGANVLTF.

This clonotype was seen repeatedly, ten times or more. The chain links TRBV11-2 to TRBJ2-2; D is ambiguous. The CDR3 totals 15 residues. Germline lookup yields CDR1 SGHAT and CDR2 FQNNGV. Trimming left V 2 bases short and J 6 bases short, with 13 bases between. The CDR3 region has the DNA TGTGCCAGCAGCTTATCTAGGTCGCCAGCCGGGGAGCTGTTTTTT. Translating it yields CASSLSRSPAGELFF.

This clonotype was found a few times. The chain has TRBV12-3 or TRBV12-4 and TRBJ1-2; 12 bases match TRBD1. The CDR3 is 14 residues long. V shed 1 base and J 8 bases; nucleotides not matched to a gene: 2. CDR3 DNA: TGTGCCAGCAGTTTAGGGGGGACAGGGGGCGGCTACACCTTC. Protein: CASSLGGTGGGYTF.

This clonotype was observed at least ten times. This sequence joins TRBV7-9 and TRBJ1-3; no reliable D call. Germline CDR1 reads SEHNR; CDR2 reads FQNEAQ (reference sequence). V was pared by 1 base and J by 2 bases, with 3 bases between. There are 13 residues in the CDR3. The CDR3 sequence: CASSLGTGNTIYF. The CDR3 coding sequence is TGTGCCAGCAGCTTAGGGACTGGAAACACCATATATTTT. Full variable domain (missing parts from reference TRBV7-9 and TRBJ1-3): DTGVSQNPRHKITKRGQNVTFRCDPISEHNRLYWYRQTLGQGPEFLTYFQNEAQLEKSRLLSDRFSAERPKGSFSTLEIQRTEQGDSAMYLCASSLGTGNTIYFGEGSWLTVV.

The genes are TRBV4-1 and TRBJ1-1; no firm D call. CDR3 length: 13 residues. Germline values: CDR1 MGHRA, CDR2 YSYEKL. The V and J ends lost 0 bases and 4 bases respectively, with 6 bases between them. Here the CDR3 reads CASSQEGTTEAFF. CDR3 nucleotide sequence: TGCGCCAGCAGCCAAGAAGGAACCACTGAAGCTTTCTTT.

The chain is built from TRBV19 and TRBJ1-1; D not resolved. The V gene's germline CDR1 is LNHDA and CDR2 SQIVND (reference sequence). The CDR3 length is 14 residues. With 6 bases removed from V and 1 base from J, the gap between germline ends came to 12 bases. CDR3 nucleotides: TGTGCCAGTAGAATTCCGGGAAGGAACACTGAAGCTTTCTTT. Translating it yields CASRIPGRNTEAFF.

Concerning this clonotype itself: One end of the junction fails to match germline, which may point to a read error. The chain combines TRBV3-1 with TRBJ2-5; D is ambiguous. This CDR3 spans 11 amino acids. Looked up from germline, CDR1 is LGHDT and CDR2 is YNNKEL (reference sequence). The CDR3 here is CASSQLETQHF. The CDR3 DNA is TGTGCCAGCAGCCAATTAGAGACCCAGCACTTC.

Points on this clonotype: The junction differs from germline at one of its ends, possibly a read error. This chain joins TRBV5-1 and TRBJ1-2; D gene ambiguous. Germline CDR1 reads SGHRS; CDR2 reads YFSETQ. The CDR3 spans 16 residues. The CDR3 loop reads CASRLDVNVANYGYTF. CDR3 nucleotides: TGCGCCAGCAGATTGGACGTTAACGTAGCTAACTATGGCTACACCTTC.